The 9 T cell receptor beta chains given below trace back to one sample, sequenced in a study of T cell repertoires in cytomegalovirus infection. TCRdb analysed the reads with MiXCR anew, one entry per CDR3 protein. The sample holds more than 650,000 distinct CDR3 sequences; 35% are singletons and the top ten take around 3%. Material for sequencing was PBMCs. These receptors were collected from a human donor in good health (CMV status not recorded). Some clones in this sample may be carry-over from other donors' samples.

CDR3 sequence reads: CASSLARREGNQPQHF. CDR3 DNA: TGTGCCAGCAGCTTAGCGCGTCGAGAGGGTAATCAGCCCCAGCATTTT. This chain uses TRBV7-9 with TRBJ1-5; D is uncertain. The germline CDR1 and CDR2 sequences are SEHNR and FQNEAQ (reference sequence). V lost 0 bases to trimming and J lost 4 bases, with 13 bases between them. There are 16 residues in the CDR3.

This clonotype was seen a few times. The rearrangement uses TRBV6-1 and TRBJ1-5; 8 bases map to TRBD1. Germline V gene data show CDR1 as MNHNS and CDR2 as SASEGT. V shed 2 bases, J shed 6 bases, and the junction held 3 bases outside the gene matches. The CDR3 is 14 amino acids. CDR3 coding DNA: TGTGCCAGCAGTGAACCAGGGGGCCCTCAGCCCCAGCATTTT. This translates into CASSEPGGPQPQHF.

Regarding this clonotype: A read error may be the cause here, since a much bigger clone is one base away. This sequence joins TRBV7-2 and TRBJ2-3, with D unresolved. Trimming cost V 8 bases and J 0 bases, with 24 bases left between them. The germline gives CDR1 SGHTA, CDR2 FQGNSA. This CDR3 has 18 residues. Written as DNA, the CDR3 is TGTGCCAGCGCCAACCCAGAGCCGCACGGCTCTAGCACAGATACGCAGTATTTT. Its protein is CASANPEPHGSSTDTQYF.

This chain links TRBV29-1 with TRBJ2-7, with unresolved D. The ends were cut back, 1 base at V and 4 bases at J, with 11 bases in the middle. CDR1 is SQVTM, CDR2 ANQGSEA, per germline. This CDR3 has 13 residues. CDR3 sequence (DNA): TGCAGCGTTGAAGGGTACACCCAGTACGAGCAGTACTTC. It is translated as CSVEGYTQYEQYF.

This clonotype was seen more than once but under ten times. V and J are TRBV7-2 and TRBJ2-2; 7 nucleotides align to TRBD2. The CDR3 loop spans 14 amino acids. J gave up 6 bases and V 5 bases, and 6 bases lay outside the gene matches. Germline loops: CDR1 SGHTA, CDR2 FQGNSA. DNA for the CDR3: TGTGCCAGCAGCGCTCGACTAGCTCCCGGGGAGCTGTTTTTT. Translated: CASSARLAPGELFF.

This clonotype was detected a few times. V gene TRBV7-2 combines with J gene TRBJ2-2, with D perhaps matching TRBD2 (5 bases). Trimming cost V 5 bases and J 4 bases, with 14 bases left between them. Germline V gives CDR1 SGHTA, CDR2 FQGNSA. This CDR3 comprises 15 residues. CDR3 sequence: CASSPSRGSTGELFF. The DNA of the CDR3 is TGTGCCAGCAGCCCGAGCCGGGGTTCCACCGGGGAGCTGTTTTTT.

This clonotype was seen a few times. The chain employs TRBV19 and TRBJ1-1, with 7 bases aligning to TRBD1. With V trimmed by 4 bases and J by 7 bases, 3 bases remained unmatched. The length of the CDR3 is 12 residues. CDR1 and CDR2 (germline): LNHDA, SQIVND (reference sequence). CDR3 sequence (DNA): TGTGCCAGTAGTACTCACAGGGGTGAAGCTTTCTTT. It specifies CASSTHRGEAFF.

This clonotype appeared many times. The chain uses TRBV7-2 and TRBJ2-7, with TRBD2 matching over 8 bases. CDR1 SGHTA and CDR2 FQGNSA come from the germline V gene. The CDR3 is made up of 16 amino acids. Germline trimming cut 0 bases from V and 4 bases from J; bases unmatched to any gene: 8. The CDR3 is CASSLAPGRASYEQYF. CDR3 coding DNA: TGTGCCAGCAGCTTAGCCCCCGGGAGGGCGTCGTACGAGCAGTACTTC. Together with reference TRBV7-2 and TRBJ2-7, the CDR3 gives the full variable domain: GAGVSQSPSNKVTEKGKDVELRCDPISGHTALYWYRQSLGQGLEFLIYFQGNSAPDKSGLPSDRFSAERTGGSVSTLTIQRTQQEDSAVYLCASSLAPGRASYEQYFGPGTRLTVT.

V is TRBV27 and J is TRBJ1-1; TRBD1 is a possible D gene (6 bases). The V and J ends lost 3 bases and 3 bases respectively, with 14 bases between them. The CDR3 has 15 residues. Germline assignment: CDR1 MNHEY and CDR2 SMNVEV (reference sequence). As DNA, the CDR3 is TGTGCCAGCAGTTTGAGGGGGAACGGGTACACTGAAGCTTTCTTT. As protein: CASSLRGNGYTEAFF.